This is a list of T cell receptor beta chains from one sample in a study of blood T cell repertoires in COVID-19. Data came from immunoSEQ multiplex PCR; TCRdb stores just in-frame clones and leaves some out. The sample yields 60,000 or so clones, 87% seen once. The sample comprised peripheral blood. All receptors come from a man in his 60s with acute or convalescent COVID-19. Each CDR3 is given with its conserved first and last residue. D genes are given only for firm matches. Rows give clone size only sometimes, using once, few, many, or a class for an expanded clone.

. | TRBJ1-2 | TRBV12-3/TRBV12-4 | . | TGTGCCAGCAGTTTCCAGGACTTCTATGGCTACACCTTC | CASSFQDFYGYTF
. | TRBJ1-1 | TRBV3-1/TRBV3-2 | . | TGTGCCAGCCAAAGGGGGTCGGATCCCCTAAGAAACACTGAAGCTTTCTTT | CASQRGSDPLRNTEAFF
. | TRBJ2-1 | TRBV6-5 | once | TGTGCCAGGGGAGGGGGAGCCTACAATGAGCAGTTCTTC | CARGGGAYNEQFF
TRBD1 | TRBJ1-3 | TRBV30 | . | TGTGCCTGGAGTCTTCGCCCCGGACAGGGGAAGAGTAACACCATATATTTT | CAWSLRPGQGKSNTIYF
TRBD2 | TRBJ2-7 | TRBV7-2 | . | TGTGCCAGCAGCTTAGTAGGCGGGGGGATGTACGAGCAGTACTTC | CASSLVGGGMYEQYF
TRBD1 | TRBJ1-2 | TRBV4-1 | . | TGCGCCAGCAGCCATCGGGACAGGGGGCTTCCGAATGGCTACACCTTC | CASSHRDRGLPNGYTF
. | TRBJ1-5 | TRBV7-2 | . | TGTGCCAGCAGCCAGAACACAGGGCAGCCCCAGCATTTT | CASSQNTGQPQHF
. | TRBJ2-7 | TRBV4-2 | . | TGTGCCAGCAGCCAAGGTGGGAGTACGGTGGCTTTACCCGGAATATACGAGCAGTACTTC | CASSQGGSTVALPGIYEQYF
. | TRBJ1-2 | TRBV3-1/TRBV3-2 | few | TGTGCCAGCAGCCACTCAGACTATGGCTACACCTTC | CASSHSDYGYTF
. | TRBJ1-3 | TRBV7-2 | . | TGTGCCAGCAGCCTCAGGGTGGCTGGAAACACCATATATTTT | CASSLRVAGNTIYF
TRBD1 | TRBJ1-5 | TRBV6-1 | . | TGTGCCAGCAGTGAGTCAGGGGGCCGTAGCAATCAGCCCCAGCATTTT | CASSESGGRSNQPQHF
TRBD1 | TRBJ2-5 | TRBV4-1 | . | TGCGCCAGCAGCCAGCTACAGGGGGCATCGGAGACCCAGTACTTC | CASSQLQGASETQYF
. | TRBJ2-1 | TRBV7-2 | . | TGTGCCAGCAGCTTAGGTGGATCGGGACTTGGTTATGAGCAGTTCTTC | CASSLGGSGLGYEQFF
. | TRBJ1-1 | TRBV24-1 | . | TGTGCCACCAGAACTTCAGGGTCACCGGACACTGAAGCTTTCTTT | CATRTSGSPDTEAFF
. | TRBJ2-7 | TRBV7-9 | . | TGTGCCAGCAGGCAAGAGAGCTCCTACGAGCAGTACTTC | CASRQESSYEQYF
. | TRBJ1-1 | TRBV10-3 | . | TGTGCAATCGGCCCCAGGAACACTGAAGCTTTCTTT | CAIGPRNTEAFF
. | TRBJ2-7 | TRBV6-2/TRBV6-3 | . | TGTGCCAGCAGTTACCAGGGATTCAACGAGCAGTACTTC | CASSYQGFNEQYF
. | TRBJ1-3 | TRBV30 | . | TGTGCCTGGAGCAGGAGGAGAACAAACTCTGGAAACACCATATATTTT | CAWSRRRTNSGNTIYF
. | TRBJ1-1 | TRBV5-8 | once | TGTGCCAGCAGCTTTTCTCCACGCGCTGAAGCTTTCTTT | CASSFSPRAEAFF
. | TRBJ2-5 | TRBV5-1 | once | TGCGCCAGCAGCTTGGAAGGGAGGTTAAGGGAGACCCAGTACTTC | CASSLEGRLRETQYF
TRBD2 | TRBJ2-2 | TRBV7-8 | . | TGTGCCAGCAGCCCGACTAGCGGGGGGGGCACCGGGGAGCTGTTTTTT | CASSPTSGGGTGELFF
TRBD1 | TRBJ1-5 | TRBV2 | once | TGTGCCAGCAGGAGTCAGGGGGCGATCAATCAGCCCCAGCATTTT | CASRSQGAINQPQHF
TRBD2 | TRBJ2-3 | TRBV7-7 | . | TGTGCCAGCAGCGCCACTAGCGGGGCCACAGATACGCAGTATTTT | CASSATSGATDTQYF